The 18 T cell receptor beta chains given below trace back to one sample, sequenced in a study of technical replicates of blood from several donors. Some clones are missing from TCRdb's copy, which holds only in-frame ones; the method was immunoSEQ multiplex PCR. Here the sample spans roughly 71,000 clones, around 95% being singletons. Sequenced material: T cells isolated from PBMCs. These TCRs come from a human donor in good health.

The rearrangement uses TRBV5-1 and TRBJ1-1, with D possibly being TRBD1 (6 bases). The CDR3 has 18 residues. The V end lost 0 bases, the J end lost 3 bases, and 21 bases lay between the germline ends. From germline, CDR1 is SGHRS and CDR2 YFSETQ. DNA of the CDR3: TGCGCCAGCAGCTTGGGATTTATCGGGACATACGAGGACACTGAAGCTTTCTTT. This sequence encodes CASSLGFIGTYEDTEAFF.

This chain links TRBV5-1 with TRBJ1-2, with TRBD1 as a possible D gene (6 bases). V lost 5 bases to trimming and J lost 6 bases, with 14 bases between them. The CDR3 has 13 residues. Germline assignment: CDR1 SGHRS and CDR2 YFSETQ. CDR3 residues: CASSRTALDGYTF. The CDR3 DNA is TGCGCCAGCAGTCGGACAGCGCTGGATGGCTACACCTTC. Variable domain in full (rest from reference TRBV5-1 and TRBJ1-2): KAGVTQTPRYLIKTRGQQVTLSCSPISGHRSVSWYQQTPGQGLQFLFEYFSETQRNKGNFPGRFSGRQFSNSRSEMNVSTLELGDSALYLCASSRTALDGYTFGSGTRLTVV.

The V gene is TRBV15, the J gene TRBJ2-1; TRBD2 matches 10 bases. The V and J ends lost 5 bases and 4 bases, in that order; junction bases with no gene match: 11. The germline V gene has CDR1 LNHNV and CDR2 YYDKDF (reference sequence). The CDR3 is 17 amino acids. CDR3 in DNA: TGTGCCACCAGCCAGGGGAGGGGACTAGCGCCGTACAATGAGCAGTTCTTC. Translation gives CATSQGRGLAPYNEQFF.

The rearrangement joins TRBV6-6 to TRBJ1-5; perhaps TRBD1 as D (6 bases). Trimming took 4 bases from V and 3 from J, leaving 10 bases between them. The CDR3 consists of 14 residues. Germline V gives CDR1 MNHNY, CDR2 SVGAGI (reference sequence). The CDR3 nucleotides read TGTGCCAGCAGTTCTCAGGGGATCAATCAGCCCCAGCATTTT. Amino acid sequence: CASSSQGINQPQHF.

The V call is TRBV6-1, the J call TRBJ1-6; a possible D gene is TRBD1 (6 bases). Trimming cost V 4 bases and J 12 bases, with 16 bases left between them. This CDR3 comprises 14 residues. Germline CDR1 and CDR2: MNHNS and SASEGT. In nucleotides, the CDR3 is TGTGCCAGCAGTGGCGGGCGGGGGGCGGAACCCCTCCACTTT. Its protein is CASSGGRGAEPLHF.

This chain joins TRBV7-2 and TRBJ2-5, with D unclear. The V gene's germline CDR1 is SGHTA and CDR2 FQGNSA. CDR3 size: 13 residues. V was trimmed by 4 bases and J by 4 bases, leaving 10 bases between them. The CDR3 sequence is CASSSGARETQYF. In nucleotides, the CDR3 is TGTGCCAGCAGCTCGGGTGCCAGAGAGACCCAGTACTTC. Filled out from reference TRBV7-2 and TRBJ2-5, the complete variable domain reads GAGVSQSPSNKVTEKGKDVELRCDPISGHTALYWYRQSLGQGLEFLIYFQGNSAPDKSGLPSDRFSAERTGGSVSTLTIQRTQQEDSAVYLCASSSGARETQYFGPGTRLLVL.

The CDR3: CSVDQGAGDEKLFF. The CDR3 DNA sequence: TGCAGCGTCGACCAGGGGGCTGGTGATGAAAAACTGTTTTTT. The chain couples TRBV29-1 to TRBJ1-4, with 8 bases matching TRBD1. The CDR3 is made up of 14 amino acids. The germline V gene encodes CDR1 SQVTM and CDR2 ANQGSEA. Trimming at V came to 6 bases and at J to 6 bases, leaving 9 bases not matched to a gene. The whole variable domain, remainder taken from reference TRBV29-1 and TRBJ1-4, is SAVISQKPSRDICQRGTSLTIQCQVDSQVTMMFWYRQQPGQSLTLIATANQGSEATYESGFVIDKFPISRPNLTFSTLTVSNMSPEDSSIYLCSVDQGAGDEKLFFGSGTQLSVL.

The V call is TRBV4-2, the J call TRBJ1-1; D perhaps matches TRBD1 (5 bases). The V end lost 1 base, the J end lost 3 bases, and 9 bases lay between the germline ends. Germline V gene lookup returns CDR1 LGHNA and CDR2 YNFKEQ. This CDR3 has 14 amino acids. DNA of the CDR3: TGTGCCAGCAGCCAAGGAGGAGGGGACACTGAAGCTTTCTTT. Translating it yields CASSQGGGDTEAFF.

V gene TRBV30 combines with J gene TRBJ2-5, with D perhaps matching TRBD1 (5 bases). CDR3 length: 14 residues. The V end lost 1 base, the J end lost 5 bases, and 14 bases lay between the germline ends. From germline, CDR1 is GTSNPN and CDR2 SVGIG (reference sequence). CDR3 DNA: TGTGCCTGGAGTGCAAATACAGGTGGGGAGACCCAGTACTTC. As protein: CAWSANTGGETQYF. Full variable domain (remainder filled in from reference TRBV30 and TRBJ2-5): SQTIHQWPATLVQPVGSPLSLECTVEGTSNPNLYWYRQAAGRGLQLLFYSVGIGQISSEVPQNLSASRPQDRQFILSSKKLLLSDSGFYLCAWSANTGGETQYFGPGTRLLVL.

The chain joins TRBV13 to TRBJ1-4, with 9 nucleotides matching TRBD1. Germline lookup yields CDR1 PRHDT and CDR2 FYEKMQ (reference sequence). J was trimmed by 8 bases and V by 4 bases; bases with no gene match: 8. This CDR3 region has 15 residues. In nucleotides, the CDR3 is TGTGCCAGCAGCTCGTCGGGACAGGGAGGGGAAAAACTGTTTTTT. Its translation: CASSSSGQGGEKLFF. Drawing the rest from reference TRBV13 and TRBJ1-4, the complete variable domain is AAGVIQSPRHLIKEKRETATLKCYPIPRHDTVYWYQQGPGQDPQFLISFYEKMQSDKGSIPDRFSAQQFSDYHSELNMSSLELGDSALYFCASSSSGQGGEKLFFGSGTQLSVL.

This chain joins TRBV7-9 and TRBJ2-3, with D possibly being TRBD2 (5 bases). Germline V lookup: CDR1 SEHNR, CDR2 FQNEAQ (reference sequence). The CDR3 length is 16 residues. V was cut by 5 bases and J by 0 bases, with 15 bases left in between. In DNA form, the CDR3 reads TGTGCCAGCAGCCGACCGAATGAGGGAAGCACAGATACGCAGTATTTT. Its translation is CASSRPNEGSTDTQYF.

This clone was observed once. J is TRBJ1-1 and V is TRBV5-1; maybe TRBD1 (5 bases). CDR1 and CDR2 (germline): SGHRS, YFSETQ. The V gene lost 6 bases and the J gene lost 10 bases, with 25 bases spanning the gap. CDR3 length equals 15 residues. The CDR3 is CASTLPGLTSGGAFF. For the CDR3, the DNA is TGCGCCAGCACCCTTCCGGGACTCACGTCTGGAGGAGCTTTCTTT.

The gene calls are TRBV5-1 and TRBJ2-1, with 13 positions matching TRBD2. This CDR3 comprises 18 residues. With 3 bases clipped from V and 4 bases from J, the junction kept 10 bases outside the gene matches. Germline CDR1 SGHRS, CDR2 YFSETQ. CDR3 nucleotide sequence: TGCGCCAGCAGCTCCTACGGACTAGCGGGAGATTCATACAATGAGCAGTTCTTC. This encodes CASSSYGLAGDSYNEQFF.

The chain uses TRBV10-3 and TRBJ2-3, with 13 bases matching TRBD2. Trimming took 2 bases from V and 3 from J; bases not matched to a gene: 14. There are 20 residues in the CDR3. CDR1 is ENHRY, CDR2 SYGVKD, per germline. The CDR3 reads CAISEVTSGRAKGRTDTQYF. For the CDR3, the DNA is TGTGCCATCAGTGAGGTCACTAGCGGGAGGGCCAAGGGTCGTACAGATACGCAGTATTTT.

This chain joins TRBV19 and TRBJ1-5; D uncertain. Per germline, CDR1 LNHDA and CDR2 SQIVND (reference sequence). The germline V and J ends were trimmed by 3 bases and 4 bases, with 4 bases remaining between them. This CDR3 is 12 amino acids long. Here the CDR3 reads CASSIGNQPQHF. The CDR3 DNA is TGTGCCAGTAGTATCGGGAATCAGCCCCAGCATTTT. Based on the CDR3 plus reference TRBV19 and TRBJ1-5, the full variable domain is DGGITQSPKYLFRKEGQNVTLSCEQNLNHDAMYWYRQDPGQGLRLIYYSQIVNDFQKGDIAEGYSVSREKKESFPLTVTSAQKNPTAFYLCASSIGNQPQHFGDGTRLSIL.

A single count supports this clone. The V and J genes are TRBV2 and TRBJ2-1; perhaps TRBD1 as D (5 bases). V lost 9 bases to trimming and J lost 8 bases, with 11 bases between them. The CDR3 totals 11 residues. Germline lookup yields CDR1 SNHLY and CDR2 FYNNEI. The CDR3 DNA reads as TGTGCCAGAAGGGGTCTGGATGAGCAGTTCTTC. Protein product: CARRGLDEQFF.

V usage is TRBV28 and J usage is TRBJ1-2; D uncertain. This CDR3 has 12 residues. V shed 6 bases and J shed 6 bases, with 11 bases lying between them. CDR1 MDHEN and CDR2 SYDVKM come from the germline V gene. The CDR3 here is CASSLPGNGYTF. The CDR3 DNA sequence: TGTGCCAGCAGCTTACCGGGGAATGGCTACACCTTC.

This chain connects TRBV11-1 to TRBJ2-7, with D possibly TRBD2 on 6 matching bases. Per the germline V gene, CDR1 is SGHAT and CDR2 is FQDESV (reference sequence). The CDR3 has 17 amino acids. Trimming pared 2 bases from V and 5 bases from J, leaving 22 bases between. CDR3 loop: CASSLSAGLNSGDEQYF. In DNA form, the CDR3 reads TGTGCCAGCAGCTTAAGCGCGGGGCTTAACTCGGGCGACGAGCAGTACTTC. The full variable domain, completed using reference TRBV11-1 and TRBJ2-7, is EAEVAQSPRYKITEKSQAVAFWCDPISGHATLYWYRQILGQGPELLVQFQDESVVDDSQLPKDRFSAERLKGVDSTLKIQPAELGDSAMYLCASSLSAGLNSGDEQYFGPGTRLTVT.